This T cell receptor (beta chain) was captured in a study of vaccination effects on CD4 cells after COVID-19. Comments on this clone: Its antigen is not identified.

Expansion of antigen-specific CD4+ T cells with viral peptide pools was carried out by the ViraFEST assay before sequencing. Isolating CD4+ T cells followed approximately nine days of culture. It was between March and December 2020 that the person had a SARS-CoV-2 infection confirmed by PCR. The data were produced by immunoSEQ multiplex PCR, yet TCRdb's version contains in-frame clones alone and is incomplete. The sample contains approximately 26,000 clones, 65% to 75% of which appear only once. Whole-study results and caveats: Convalescent post-vaccine spike-reactive clones were mostly newly vaccine-induced.

V gave up 6 bases and J gave up 3 bases, with 17 bases separating them. The CDR3 contains 16 residues. Germline values: CDR1 MNHEY, CDR2 SMNVEV (reference sequence). This material consisted of CD4+ T cells from PBMCs cultured with SARS-CoV-2 spike peptides, taken before COVID-19 vaccination. V is TRBV27 and J is TRBJ2-2, with D possibly matching TRBD1 (5 bases). The origin of this receptor is a human donor who had a prior SARS-CoV-2 infection. The CDR3 is CASRFTSRVDTGELFF. The CDR3, as DNA: TGTGCCAGCAGATTTACTTCCAGGGTGGACACCGGGGAGCTGTTTTTT.